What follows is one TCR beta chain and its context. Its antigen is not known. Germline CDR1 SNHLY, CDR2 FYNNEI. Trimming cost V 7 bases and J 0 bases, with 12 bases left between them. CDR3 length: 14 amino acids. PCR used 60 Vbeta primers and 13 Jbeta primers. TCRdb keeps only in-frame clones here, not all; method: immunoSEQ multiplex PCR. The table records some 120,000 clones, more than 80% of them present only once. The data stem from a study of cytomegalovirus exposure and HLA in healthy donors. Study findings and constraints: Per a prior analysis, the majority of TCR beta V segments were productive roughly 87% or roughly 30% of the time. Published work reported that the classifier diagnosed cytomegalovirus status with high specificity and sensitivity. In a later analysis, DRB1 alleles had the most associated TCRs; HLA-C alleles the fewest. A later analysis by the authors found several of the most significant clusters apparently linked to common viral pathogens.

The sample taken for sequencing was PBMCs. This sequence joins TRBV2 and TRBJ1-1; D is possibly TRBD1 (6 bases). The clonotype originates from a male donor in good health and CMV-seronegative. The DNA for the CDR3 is TGTGCCAGCACCAGGGGTGTCATGAACACTGAAGCTTTCTTT. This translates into CASTRGVMNTEAFF.